These 9 T cell receptor beta chains came from one sample sequenced in a study of T cell responses to AZD1222 COVID-19 vaccine. Only in-frame clones appear in the TCRdb table, and some are missing; sequencing was by immunoSEQ multiplex PCR. The sample carries roughly 49,000 clones, roughly 86% recorded once. The source was peripheral blood, collected 28 days after the second AZD1222 dose. These receptors were taken from an adult who received the AZD1222 COVID-19 vaccine.

Only one count was recorded for this clone. J is TRBJ2-3 and V is TRBV3-1 (or the pseudogene TRBV3-2); D uncertain. The CDR3 has 13 amino acids. The germline V gene encodes CDR1 LGHDT and CDR2 YNNKEL (reference sequence). V lost 0 bases to trimming and J lost 4 bases, with 5 bases between them. The CDR3, as DNA: TGTGCCAGCAGCCAAGACCTGGCAGATACGCAGTATTTT. Translation: CASSQDLADTQYF.

The V gene is TRBV7-5, the J gene TRBJ1-1. TRBV7-5 is a documented pseudogene. The CDR3 runs to 13 residues. CDR3 coding DNA: TGTGCCAGAAGCCCCACCTCGAACACTGAAGCTTTCTTT. This sequence encodes CARSPTSNTEAFF.

This chain joins TRBV5-4 and TRBJ2-7; D might be TRBD2 (7 bases). Germline lookup yields CDR1 SGHNT and CDR2 YYREEE (reference sequence). V was clipped by 4 bases and J by 7 bases, with 18 bases between them. The CDR3 has 14 residues. The CDR3 sequence: CASSPGGGWEEQYF. As DNA, the CDR3 is TGTGCCAGCAGCCCTGGGGGGGGCTGGGAGGAGCAGTACTTC.

This chain uses TRBV6-5 with TRBJ2-1; tentatively, D is TRBD1 (6 bases). Germline values: CDR1 MNHEY, CDR2 SVGAGI. The V and J ends lost 2 bases and 5 bases respectively, with 16 bases between them. CDR3 length equals 16 residues. This CDR3 is CASSYGWQGLNNEQFF. The DNA of the CDR3 is TGTGCCAGCAGTTACGGGTGGCAGGGGTTAAACAATGAGCAGTTCTTC.

CDR3 nucleotide sequence: TGTGCCAGCAGTTTCCCTGGAAACACCATATATTTT. Amino acid sequence: CASSFPGNTIYF. The J gene is TRBJ1-3, the V gene TRBV28; D uncertain. Germline CDR1 reads MDHEN; CDR2 reads SYDVKM. V shed 3 bases and J shed 2 bases, with 2 bases lying between them. The CDR3 is 12 amino acids.

CDR3 residues: CASSEVLVGRGEKLFF. The DNA of the CDR3 is TGTGCCAGCAGTGAAGTCTTAGTCGGCAGGGGGGAAAAACTGTTTTTT. The J gene is TRBJ1-4, the V gene TRBV2; 7 bases line up with TRBD1. This CDR3 has 16 amino acids. CDR1 is SNHLY and CDR2 is FYNNEI in the germline V gene. Trimming cost V 1 base and J 8 bases; bases outside gene matches: 10.

The chain employs TRBV5-4 and TRBJ1-1, with a weak D call TRBD1 (6 bases). Trimming pared 3 bases from V and 5 bases from J, leaving 17 bases between. This CDR3 contains 15 residues. Germline-derived CDR1 and CDR2 are SGHNT and YYREEE (reference sequence). Here the CDR3 reads CASSYLRGQGTEAFF. The CDR3 DNA sequence: TGTGCCAGCAGCTACCTACGGGGACAAGGAACTGAAGCTTTCTTT.

This sequence joins TRBV4-1 and TRBJ2-1, with 11 bases matching TRBD2. CDR1 and CDR2 from the germline V gene are MGHRA and YSYEKL. CDR3 length equals 18 residues. Trimming at V came to 1 base and at J to 7 bases, leaving 12 bases not matched to a gene. CDR3 sequence (DNA): TGCGCCAGCAGCCAAGTTTCCCCACTAGCGGGAGTGGGGAATGAGCAGTTCTTC. Its protein is CASSQVSPLAGVGNEQFF.

The V gene is TRBV21-1, the J gene TRBJ1-1; the DNA was not used to check the table's D call, TRBD1. TRBV21-1 is reported as a pseudogene. The CDR3 runs to 17 residues. CDR3 sequence: CASSKAGGRQGSTEAFF. The CDR3 nucleotides are TGTGCCAGCAGCAAAGCTGGGGGGCGACAGGGGAGCACTGAAGCTTTCTTT.